The 8 T cell receptor beta chains reported below all come from one sample, sequenced in a study of blood T cell repertoires in COVID-19. TCRdb's table, derived via immunoSEQ multiplex PCR, lists solely in-frame clones and lacks some. The repertoire holds 150,000 to 200,000 clones, around 79% seen once, with approximately 11% in the top ten. Sequencing input: PBMCs or T cells enriched from blood (not recorded which). These receptors were obtained from a man in his forties or fifties who had recovered from COVID-19.

This clone was counted only a few times. The rearrangement links TRBV11-2 to TRBJ2-1, with a weak D call TRBD2 (6 bases). The V end was cut by 5 bases, the J end by 6 bases, with 14 bases between. Germline V gene lookup returns CDR1 SGHAT and CDR2 FQNNGV. The CDR3 length is 14 residues. In nucleotides, the CDR3 is TGTGCCAGCAGCCTCGGGGGAGTAATCAATGAGCAGTTCTTC. Amino acid sequence: CASSLGGVINEQFF.

This clone appeared a few times. The chain links TRBV18 to TRBJ2-4; 11 bases match TRBD1. J gave up 0 bases and V 3 bases, and 10 bases lay outside the gene matches. This CDR3 spans 19 amino acids. The germline gives CDR1 KGHSH, CDR2 LQKENI. CDR3 DNA: TGTGCCAGCTCACCTACCGGGACAGGGGGAGGTCTAGCCAAAAACATTCAGTACTTC. Protein product: CASSPTGTGGGLAKNIQYF.

This clone was recorded once. The chain recombines TRBV27 with TRBJ1-1; 7 bases align to TRBD1. With 6 bases clipped from V and 4 bases from J, the junction kept 11 bases outside the gene matches. CDR3 length equals 15 residues. Per germline, CDR1 MNHEY and CDR2 SMNVEV (reference sequence). Here the CDR3 DNA reads TGTGCCAGCAGGGAAAACCGGGACAGACCCACTGAAGCTTTCTTT. Its translation: CASRENRDRPTEAFF.

The chain uses TRBV7-3 and TRBJ2-2; 11 bases map to TRBD2. The CDR3 is 21 residues long. The V gene's germline CDR1 is SGHTA and CDR2 FQGTGA. The V segment lost 2 bases and the J segment 6 bases; nucleotides outside the gene matches: 20. The CDR3: CASSLLVASGRPLQFPGELFF. CDR3 bases: TGTGCCAGCAGCTTACTGGTGGCTAGCGGGAGGCCACTCCAGTTTCCCGGGGAGCTGTTTTTT.

This chain uses TRBV27 with TRBJ2-7, with 7 bases lining up with TRBD1. This CDR3 has 16 residues. Germline loops: CDR1 MNHEY, CDR2 SMNVEV (reference sequence). V trimming: 2 bases; J trimming: 2 bases; junction bases outside the gene matches: 9. The CDR3 coding sequence is TGTGCCAGCAGTTTAGGACCTGGGACAGAAACCTACGAGCAGTACTTC. It translates to CASSLGPGTETYEQYF.

The V and J genes are TRBV5-1 and TRBJ2-7, with 7 bases lining up with TRBD1. Germline lookup yields CDR1 SGHRS and CDR2 YFSETQ. The CDR3 sequence is 15 residues long. The V segment lost 2 bases and the J segment 5 bases; nucleotides outside the gene matches: 10. The CDR3 sequence is CASSFRGSDRDEQYF. The CDR3 DNA is TGCGCCAGCAGCTTCCGTGGATCCGACAGGGACGAGCAGTACTTC.

V usage is TRBV28 and J usage is TRBJ1-5; D ambiguous. The CDR3 loop spans 17 amino acids. The germline V and J ends were trimmed by 5 bases and 5 bases, with 22 bases remaining between them. Per the germline V gene, CDR1 is MDHEN and CDR2 is SYDVKM. The CDR3 DNA sequence: TGTGCCAGCAGTCCCGAGTGGGCTTCCGAGGGCGATCAGCCCCAGCATTTT. Amino acids: CASSPEWASEGDQPQHF.

In DNA form, the CDR3 reads TGTGCCACACAGGGACAGAACTATGGCTACACCTTC. It yields the protein CATQGQNYGYTF. The chain links TRBV10-3 to TRBJ1-2, with 7 positions matching TRBD1. The V gene end was trimmed by 10 bases and the J gene end by 2 bases; junction bases not matched to a gene: 4. Germline CDR1 is ENHRY and CDR2 is SYGVKD. There are 12 residues in the CDR3.